These T cell receptor beta chains were read from a single sample in a study of blood T cell repertoires in COVID-19. Profiled with immunoSEQ multiplex PCR; TCRdb holds only in-frame clones, not every one. The sample lists approximately 260,000 clones; around nine tenths were seen once. Sequencing input: peripheral blood. The source is a middle-aged woman who had recovered from COVID-19. CDR3s include the opening cysteine and the closing phenylalanine or tryptophan.

CDR3aa	v_gene	j_gene
CASSIVETGGYQPQHF	TRBV19	TRBJ1-5
CASSQRLAGGTNTGELFF	TRBV3-1/TRBV3-2	TRBJ2-2
CATSRDRVHEQYF	TRBV5-1	TRBJ2-7
CASSLYGQGLVTQYF	TRBV2	TRBJ2-5
CASSKNKPGTGRNTEAFF	TRBV28	TRBJ1-1
CASSPDRGRDEQFF	TRBV25-1	TRBJ2-1
CASSLGPAGPYNEQFF	TRBV27	TRBJ2-1
CASSQVRSTDTQYF	TRBV3-1/TRBV3-2	TRBJ2-3
CASSLTGGEQYF	TRBV12-3/TRBV12-4	TRBJ2-7
CASSPGVGNSPLHF	TRBV4-3	TRBJ1-6
CASSLRDREGYEQFF	TRBV4-3	TRBJ2-1
CSASFQGSTNQPQHF	TRBV20-1	TRBJ1-5
CATTTTSGRGGETQYF	TRBV15	TRBJ2-5
CASSFVAGTGVLGEQFF	TRBV11-2	TRBJ2-1
CASRPGAGELFF	TRBV28	TRBJ2-2
CASSQALNEQFF	TRBV3-1/TRBV3-2	TRBJ2-1
CASKWGGLTGDTGELFF	TRBV5-1	TRBJ2-2
CASSYASPGGGQPQHF	TRBV6-2/TRBV6-3	TRBJ1-5
CASSPERERSTDTQYF	TRBV4-3	TRBJ2-3
CASSLGAPDTQYF	TRBV12-3/TRBV12-4	TRBJ2-3
CASSQAFARGNYGYTF	TRBV3-1/TRBV3-2	TRBJ1-2
CASSWTSGTYNEQFF	TRBV5-1	TRBJ2-1
CASSLRPHGDSNQPQHF	TRBV5-1	TRBJ1-5
CASSQDRGVDEQYF	TRBV18	TRBJ2-7
CASTRDRAVEQYF	TRBV2	TRBJ2-7
CASSLLQGRNEQFF	TRBV28	TRBJ2-1
CASRTGEEGNQPQHF	TRBV18	TRBJ1-5
CASSRGWSADTQYF	TRBV5-6	TRBJ2-3
CASSYETVWRENYEQYF	TRBV6-2/TRBV6-3	TRBJ2-7
CASMERYSYEQYF	TRBV6-5	TRBJ2-7
CASSSGQSGNSPLHF	TRBV5-1	TRBJ1-6
CASSLVSAGATGELFF	TRBV5-1	TRBJ2-2
CASSHPRVPMNEQFF	TRBV27	TRBJ2-1
CASSSRDRGLIMGAGELFF	TRBV28	TRBJ2-2
CSASSLAGGLGTDTQYF	TRBV20-1	TRBJ2-3
CASSLPFGGADTIYF	TRBV28	TRBJ1-3
CASSFRGRGRSQPQHF	TRBV28	TRBJ1-5
CASSTSGGSQETQYF	TRBV5-1	TRBJ2-5
CASSLVRGSDNEQFF	TRBV7-2	TRBJ2-1
CASRDGTSGNEQFF	TRBV5-6	TRBJ2-1
CASSLEAGAYNEQFF	TRBV7-2	TRBJ2-1
CATSDPREGSGANVLTF	TRBV24-1	TRBJ2-6
CASRGGPISNIQYF	TRBV10-1	TRBJ2-4
CASSYSLPGNYEQYF	TRBV6-6	TRBJ2-7
CASTSRDRDNSPLHF	TRBV19	TRBJ1-6
CASSYAGGQNAYGYTF	TRBV11-3	TRBJ1-2
CASSSGGGSQYF	TRBV5-6	TRBJ2-3
CASSLSYSGYNEQFF	TRBV27	TRBJ2-1
CASSPDRQANEKLFF	TRBV18	TRBJ1-4
CASSPLADTQYF	TRBV7-2	TRBJ2-3
CASSLGATYNEQFF	TRBV5-1	TRBJ2-1
CASSSSGLAVYNEQFF	TRBV11-2	TRBJ2-1
CASSYLSEGNEQFF	TRBV6-5	TRBJ2-1
CASSQDYPGRGRLVSYEQYF	TRBV4-3	TRBJ2-7